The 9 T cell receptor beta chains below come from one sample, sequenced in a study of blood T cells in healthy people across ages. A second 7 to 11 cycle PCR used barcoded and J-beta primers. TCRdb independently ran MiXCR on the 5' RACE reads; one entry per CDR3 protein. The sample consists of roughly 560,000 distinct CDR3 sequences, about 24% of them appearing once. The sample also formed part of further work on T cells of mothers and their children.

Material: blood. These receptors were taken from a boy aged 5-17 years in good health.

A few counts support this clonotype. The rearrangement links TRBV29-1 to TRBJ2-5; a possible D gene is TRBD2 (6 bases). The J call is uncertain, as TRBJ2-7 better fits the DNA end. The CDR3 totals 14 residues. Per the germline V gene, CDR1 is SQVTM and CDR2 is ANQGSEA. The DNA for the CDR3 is TGCAGCGTGGGGAGGCAGGGCACTCCCTACGAGCAGTACTTC. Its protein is CSVGRQGTPYEQYF.

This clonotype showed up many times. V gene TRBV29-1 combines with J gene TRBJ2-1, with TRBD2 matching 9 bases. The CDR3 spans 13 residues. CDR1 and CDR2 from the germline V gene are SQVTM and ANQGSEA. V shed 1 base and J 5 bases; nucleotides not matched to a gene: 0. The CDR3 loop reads CSVEGLADNEQFF. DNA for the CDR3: TGCAGCGTTGAAGGACTAGCGGACAATGAGCAGTTCTTC.

This chain's CDR3 is CATSRDTRVDGYTF. The CDR3 nucleotides are TGTGCCACCAGCAGAGATACGAGGGTTGATGGCTACACCTTC. The chain joins TRBV15 to TRBJ1-2; no definite D call. V was pared by 0 bases and J by 6 bases, with 11 bases between. Germline CDR1 reads LNHNV; CDR2 reads YYDKDF (reference sequence). CDR3 length: 14 residues.

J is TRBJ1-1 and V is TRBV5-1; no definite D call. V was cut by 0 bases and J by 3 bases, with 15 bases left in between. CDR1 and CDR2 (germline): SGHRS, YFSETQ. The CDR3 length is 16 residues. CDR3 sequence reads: CASSLALGKVDTEAFF. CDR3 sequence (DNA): TGCGCCAGCAGCTTGGCCCTAGGGAAGGTGGACACTGAAGCTTTCTTT.

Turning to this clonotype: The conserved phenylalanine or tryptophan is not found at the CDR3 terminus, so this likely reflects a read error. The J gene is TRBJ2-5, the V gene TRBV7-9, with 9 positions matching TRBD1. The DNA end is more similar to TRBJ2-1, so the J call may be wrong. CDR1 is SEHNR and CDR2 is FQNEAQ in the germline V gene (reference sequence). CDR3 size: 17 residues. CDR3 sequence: CASSPRGSGTGYKEQFL. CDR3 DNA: TGTGCCAGCAGCCCCCGTGGGTCCGGGACAGGGTACAAGGAGCAGTTCCTC.

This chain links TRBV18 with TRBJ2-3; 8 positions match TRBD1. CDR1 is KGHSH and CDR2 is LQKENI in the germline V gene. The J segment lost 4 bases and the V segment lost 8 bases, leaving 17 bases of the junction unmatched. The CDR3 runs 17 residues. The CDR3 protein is CASPSPDRAFYPDTQYF. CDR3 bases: TGTGCCAGCCCCTCGCCGGACAGGGCCTTTTATCCAGATACGCAGTATTTT.

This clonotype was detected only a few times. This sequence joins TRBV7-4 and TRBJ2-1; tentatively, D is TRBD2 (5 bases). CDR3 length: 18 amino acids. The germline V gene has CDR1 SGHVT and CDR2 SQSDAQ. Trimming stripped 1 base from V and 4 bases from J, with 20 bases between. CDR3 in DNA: TGTGCCAGCAGCTTAGGAGGGTTAGCCCAGACCCCGTACAATGAGCAGTTCTTC. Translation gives CASSLGGLAQTPYNEQFF.

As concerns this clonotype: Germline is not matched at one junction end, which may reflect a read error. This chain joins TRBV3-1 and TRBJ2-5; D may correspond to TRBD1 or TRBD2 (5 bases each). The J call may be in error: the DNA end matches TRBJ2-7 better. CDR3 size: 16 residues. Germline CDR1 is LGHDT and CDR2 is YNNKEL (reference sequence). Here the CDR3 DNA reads TGTACCAGCAGCCACCTGGGGACGGATGTCACCTACGAGCAGTACTTC. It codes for CTSSHLGTDVTYEQYF.

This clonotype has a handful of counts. CDR3 protein: CASSPGLAGETEQFF. The CDR3 region has the DNA TGTGCCAGCAGCCCGGGACTAGCGGGAGAAACTGAGCAGTTCTTC. The V gene is TRBV7-3, the J gene TRBJ2-1; the match to TRBD2 covers 14 bases. V shed 5 bases, J shed 9 bases, and the junction held 6 bases outside the gene matches. Germline assignment: CDR1 SGHTA and CDR2 FQGTGA. This CDR3 contains 15 residues.